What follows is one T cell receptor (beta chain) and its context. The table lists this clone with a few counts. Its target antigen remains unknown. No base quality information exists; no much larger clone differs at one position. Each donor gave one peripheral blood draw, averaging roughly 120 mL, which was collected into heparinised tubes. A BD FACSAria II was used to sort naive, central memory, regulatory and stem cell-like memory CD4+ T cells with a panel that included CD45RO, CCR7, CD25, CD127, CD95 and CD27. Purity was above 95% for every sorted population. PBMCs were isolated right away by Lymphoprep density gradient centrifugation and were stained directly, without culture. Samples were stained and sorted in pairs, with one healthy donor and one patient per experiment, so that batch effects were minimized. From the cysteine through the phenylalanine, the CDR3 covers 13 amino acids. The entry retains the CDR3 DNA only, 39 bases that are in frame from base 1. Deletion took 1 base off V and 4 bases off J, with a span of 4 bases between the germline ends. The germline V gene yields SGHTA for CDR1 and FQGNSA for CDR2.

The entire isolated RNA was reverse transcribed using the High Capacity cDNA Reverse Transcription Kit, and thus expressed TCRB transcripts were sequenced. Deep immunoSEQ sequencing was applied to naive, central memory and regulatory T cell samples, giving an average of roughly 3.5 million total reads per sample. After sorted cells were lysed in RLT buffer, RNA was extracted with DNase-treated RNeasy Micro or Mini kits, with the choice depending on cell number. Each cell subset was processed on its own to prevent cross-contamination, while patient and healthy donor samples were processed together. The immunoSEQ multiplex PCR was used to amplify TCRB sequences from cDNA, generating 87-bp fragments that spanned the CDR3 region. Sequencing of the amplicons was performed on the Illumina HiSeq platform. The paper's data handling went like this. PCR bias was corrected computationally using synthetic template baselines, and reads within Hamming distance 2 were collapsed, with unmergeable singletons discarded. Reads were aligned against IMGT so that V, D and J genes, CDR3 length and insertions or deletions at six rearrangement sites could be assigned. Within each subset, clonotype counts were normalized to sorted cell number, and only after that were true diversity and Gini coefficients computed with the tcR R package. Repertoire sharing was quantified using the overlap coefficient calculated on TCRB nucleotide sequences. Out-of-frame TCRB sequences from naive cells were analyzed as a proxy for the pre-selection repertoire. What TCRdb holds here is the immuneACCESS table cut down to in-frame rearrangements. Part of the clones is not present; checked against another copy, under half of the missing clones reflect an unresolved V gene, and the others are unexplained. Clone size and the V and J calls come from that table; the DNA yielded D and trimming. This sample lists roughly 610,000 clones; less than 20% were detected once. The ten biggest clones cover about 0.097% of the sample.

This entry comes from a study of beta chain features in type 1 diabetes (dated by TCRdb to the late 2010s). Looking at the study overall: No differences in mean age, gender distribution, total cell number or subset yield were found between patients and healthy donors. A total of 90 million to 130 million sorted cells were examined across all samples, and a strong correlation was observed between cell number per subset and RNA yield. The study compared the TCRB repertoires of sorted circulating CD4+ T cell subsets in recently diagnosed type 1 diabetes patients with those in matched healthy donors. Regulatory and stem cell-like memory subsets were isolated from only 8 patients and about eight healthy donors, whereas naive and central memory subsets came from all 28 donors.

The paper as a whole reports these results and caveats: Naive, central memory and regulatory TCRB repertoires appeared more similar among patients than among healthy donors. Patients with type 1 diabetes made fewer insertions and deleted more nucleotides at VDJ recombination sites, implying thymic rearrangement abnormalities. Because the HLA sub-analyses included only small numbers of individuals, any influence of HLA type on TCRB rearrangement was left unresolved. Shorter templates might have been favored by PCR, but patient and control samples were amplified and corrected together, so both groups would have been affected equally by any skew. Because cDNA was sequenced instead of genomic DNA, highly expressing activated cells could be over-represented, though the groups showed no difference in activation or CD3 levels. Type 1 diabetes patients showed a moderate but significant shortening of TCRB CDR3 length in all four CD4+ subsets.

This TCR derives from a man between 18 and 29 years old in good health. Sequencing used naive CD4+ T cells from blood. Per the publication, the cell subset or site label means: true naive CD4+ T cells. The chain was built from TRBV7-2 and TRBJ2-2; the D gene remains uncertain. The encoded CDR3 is CASSLGPTGELFF. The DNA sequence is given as TGTGCCAGCAGCTTAGGACCCACCGGGGAGCTGTTTTTT.